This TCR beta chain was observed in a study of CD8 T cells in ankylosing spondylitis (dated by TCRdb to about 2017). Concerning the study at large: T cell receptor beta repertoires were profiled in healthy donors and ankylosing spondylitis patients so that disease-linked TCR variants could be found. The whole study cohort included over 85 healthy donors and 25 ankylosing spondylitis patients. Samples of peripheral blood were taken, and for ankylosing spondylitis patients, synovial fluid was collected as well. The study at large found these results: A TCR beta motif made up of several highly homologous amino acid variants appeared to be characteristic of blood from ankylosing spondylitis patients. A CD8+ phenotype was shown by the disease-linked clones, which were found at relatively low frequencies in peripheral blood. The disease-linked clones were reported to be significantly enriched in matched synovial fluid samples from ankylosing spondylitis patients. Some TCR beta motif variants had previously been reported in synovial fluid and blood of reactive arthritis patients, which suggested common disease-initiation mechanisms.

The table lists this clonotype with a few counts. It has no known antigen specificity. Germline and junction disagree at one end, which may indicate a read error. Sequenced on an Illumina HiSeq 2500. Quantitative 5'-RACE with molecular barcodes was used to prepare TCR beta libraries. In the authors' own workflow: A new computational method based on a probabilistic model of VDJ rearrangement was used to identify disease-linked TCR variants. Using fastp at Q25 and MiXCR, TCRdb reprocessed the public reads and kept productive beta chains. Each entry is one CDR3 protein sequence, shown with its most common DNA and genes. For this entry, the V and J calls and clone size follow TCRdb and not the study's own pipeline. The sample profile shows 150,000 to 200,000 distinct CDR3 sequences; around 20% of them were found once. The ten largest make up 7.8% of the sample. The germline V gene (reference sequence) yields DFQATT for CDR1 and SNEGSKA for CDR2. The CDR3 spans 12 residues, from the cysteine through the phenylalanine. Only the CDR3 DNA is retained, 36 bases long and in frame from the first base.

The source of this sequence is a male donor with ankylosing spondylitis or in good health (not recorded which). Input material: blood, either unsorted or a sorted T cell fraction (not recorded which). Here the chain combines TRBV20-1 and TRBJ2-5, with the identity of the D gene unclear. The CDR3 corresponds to CSVSQNQETQYF. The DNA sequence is TGCAGTGTCAGCCAGAACCAAGAGACCCAGTACTTT.